The source of this T cell receptor (beta chain) is a study of technical replicates of blood from several donors. The CDR3 spans 16 residues. Germline lookup yields CDR1 SNHLY and CDR2 FYNNEI. V dropped 7 bases and J dropped 0 bases, with 16 bases sitting between them. Repertoires were generated with immunoSEQ multiplex PCR, while TCRdb's copy carries only in-frame clones and drops some. The sample has 55,000 to 80,000 clones, around 93% seen once. This chain connects TRBV2 to TRBJ1-5; no firm D call. Specimen: T cells isolated from PBMCs. The sequence was collected from a human donor in good health. The CDR3 spells CASTGVGGYSNQPQHF. CDR3 DNA: TGTGCCAGCACTGGGGTTGGCGGGTATAGCAATCAGCCCCAGCATTTT. The entire variable domain, with the rest obtained from reference TRBV2 and TRBJ1-5, is as follows: EPEVTQTPSHQVTQMGQEVILRCVPISNHLYFYWYRQILGQKVEFLVSFYNNEISEKSEIFDDQFSVERPDGSNFTLKIRSTKLEDSAMYFCASTGVGGYSNQPQHFGDGTRLSIL.